This T cell receptor (beta chain) was identified in a study of cytomegalovirus exposure and HLA in healthy donors. Broader study findings: A later analysis appeared to link common viral pathogens to several of the most significant clusters. In an earlier analysis, productive rearrangement rates for most beta V segments clustered near 87% or 30%. Listed as cytomegalovirus-associated were over 150 TCR beta chains.

As concerns this clone: Its antigen remains unknown.

PCR used 60 Vbeta primers and 13 Jbeta primers. As originally analysed: It was a later analysis that counted about 80 million unique TCR beta chains, of which some 12 million were shared. The repertoire was sequenced with immunoSEQ multiplex PCR; TCRdb's copy has only in-frame clones and lacks some. V and J calls and clone size are as listed in that table; D and trimming were resolved from the DNA. In the table there are about 82,000 clones, 70% to 80% of which are singletons. CDR3 length: 14 amino acids. Germline V gene lookup returns CDR1 SGHRS and CDR2 YFSETQ. The V end was cut by 5 bases, the J end by 1 base, with 12 bases between.

This receptor was obtained from a man aged 50 to 60 in good health and CMV-seronegative. The sequencing sample was made of PBMCs. The chain joins TRBV5-1 to TRBJ2-5; D is perhaps TRBD2 (5 bases). CDR3 sequence: CASRPGLLQETQYF. The CDR3 DNA sequence: TGCGCCAGCAGACCAGGACTTCTCCAAGAGACCCAGTACTTC.